One sample yielded the 9 T cell receptor beta chains listed below, sequenced in a study of immune evolution from preneoplasia to lung adenocarcinoma. The repertoire was sequenced with immunoSEQ multiplex PCR; TCRdb's copy has only in-frame clones and lacks some. The sample comprises approximately 9,500 clones, 90% of which are singletons, and 2% to 2.5% rests with the top ten. Material: FFPE invasive lung adenocarcinoma tissue. These receptors came from a person aged 65 to 85 with invasive lung adenocarcinoma.

V usage is TRBV27 and J usage is TRBJ1-2; no firm D call. The CDR3 is 13 residues long. The germline CDR1 and CDR2 sequences are MNHEY and SMNVEV (reference sequence). Trimming cost V 6 bases and J 7 bases, with 15 bases left between them. Here the CDR3 DNA reads TGTGCCAGCAGACCCATCGCCGGTCGTGGCTACACCTTC. This gives the protein CASRPIAGRGYTF.

This clone was seen only once. The V gene is TRBV19, the J gene TRBJ2-3, with 11 bases identical to TRBD1. The CDR3 covers 14 residues. Germline CDR1 reads LNHDA; CDR2 reads SQIVND (reference sequence). V lost 8 bases to trimming and J lost 5 bases; unmatched junction nucleotides: 6. The CDR3, as DNA: TGTGCCAGTGTGGACAGGGGGCGTCGAGATACGCAGTATTTT. It is translated as CASVDRGRRDTQYF. Together with reference TRBV19 and TRBJ2-3, the CDR3 gives the full variable domain: DGGITQSPKYLFRKEGQNVTLSCEQNLNHDAMYWYRQDPGQGLRLIYYSQIVNDFQKGDIAEGYSVSREKKESFPLTVTSAQKNPTAFYLCASVDRGRRDTQYFGPGTRLTVL.

The chain couples TRBV7-9 to TRBJ1-6; D gene unclear. V lost 5 bases, J lost 7 bases, and 21 bases lay in between. Germline V gene lookup returns CDR1 SEHNR and CDR2 FQNEAQ (reference sequence). The length of the CDR3 is 17 residues. CDR3 coding DNA: TGTGCCAGCAGCCCCTTGGACGGCCACCCTATGAATTCACCCCTCCACTTT. Translated, it gives CASSPLDGHPMNSPLHF.

CDR3 nucleotides: TGTGCCAGCAGCCCCAACGGTTACGAGCAGTACTTC. Protein sequence: CASSPNGYEQYF. The chain is built from TRBV11-1 and TRBJ2-7, with D uncertain. CDR1 is SGHAT and CDR2 is FQDESV in the germline V gene (reference sequence). V lost 5 bases and J 4 bases, leaving 9 bases between the germline ends. The CDR3 extends over 12 amino acids.

The chain links TRBV5-8 to TRBJ1-4, with D perhaps TRBD1 (5 bases). CDR3 size: 15 residues. Germline CDR1 reads SGHTS; CDR2 reads YDEGEE. With 0 bases removed from V and 7 bases from J, the gap between germline ends came to 13 bases. CDR3 bases: TGTGCCAGCAGCTTGGTGGCAGCCGGGGGTGAAAAACTGTTTTTT. Translation gives CASSLVAAGGEKLFF.

The chain couples TRBV20-1 to TRBJ2-1; D is undetermined. Trimming cost V 0 bases and J 7 bases, with 1 base left between them. Germline assignment: CDR1 DFQATT and CDR2 SNEGSKA (reference sequence). The CDR3 runs 10 residues. The CDR3 DNA follows: TGCAGTGCTAGAGAAAATGAGCAGTTCTTC. It translates to CSARENEQFF.

This chain connects TRBV7-9 to TRBJ1-1, with D perhaps TRBD1 (6 bases). V dropped 2 bases and J dropped 13 bases, with 14 bases sitting between them. The CDR3 runs to 12 residues. CDR1 is SEHNR and CDR2 is FQNEAQ in the germline V gene (reference sequence). The CDR3 sequence: CASSLMGHGCFF. CDR3 DNA: TGTGCCAGCAGCTTAATGGGACATGGGTGTTTCTTT. Based on the CDR3 plus reference TRBV7-9 and TRBJ1-1, the full variable domain is DTGVSQNPRHKITKRGQNVTFRCDPISEHNRLYWYRQTLGQGPEFLTYFQNEAQLEKSRLLSDRFSAERPKGSFSTLEIQRTEQGDSAMYLCASSLMGHGCFFGQGTRLTVV.

V gene TRBV5-1 combines with J gene TRBJ2-7; tentative D call: TRBD2 (6 bases). Looked up from germline, CDR1 is SGHRS and CDR2 is YFSETQ. V was shortened by 4 bases and J by 5 bases, with 16 bases between the two germline ends. This CDR3 has 14 amino acids. The CDR3 spells CASSDTGTPNEQYF. The CDR3, as DNA: TGCGCCAGCAGCGATACCGGGACTCCGAACGAGCAGTACTTC.

The V gene is TRBV2, the J gene TRBJ2-1; no clear D. The CDR3 runs 14 residues. Trimming removed 4 bases at V and 5 bases at J, with 12 bases between. Germline-derived CDR1 and CDR2 are SNHLY and FYNNEI. The CDR3 spells CASSVSPPHNEQFF. DNA for the CDR3: TGTGCCAGCAGTGTTAGCCCCCCCCACAATGAGCAGTTCTTC.